This record concerns one T cell receptor (beta chain) sequence. The data originate from a study of blood T cell repertoires in COVID-19. About the study: COVID-19 samples, acute and convalescent, were from the United States, Italy and Spain. T cells, B-cell-depleted T cells, or PBMCs provided the cDNA or gDNA that served as material.

V was pared by 6 bases and J by 5 bases, with 20 bases between. The CDR3 covers 15 residues. Germline V lookup: CDR1 SNHLY, CDR2 FYNNEI. As handled by the study authors: Amplification of reference gene primers was used by the study to estimate nucleated cell counts. The data were produced by immunoSEQ multiplex PCR, yet TCRdb's version contains in-frame clones alone and is incomplete. The V and J calls and the clone size are those of that table, but D and trimming were determined from the DNA. The table records about 78,000 clones, around 90% of them present only once. The rearrangement links TRBV2 to TRBJ2-7; the D gene is possibly TRBD1 (6 bases). The source material was peripheral blood. This receptor was identified in a woman between 50 and 59 years old in a cohort sampled during active COVID-19. The CDR3 DNA reads TGTGCCAGCAGAATGCTGGTGGCAGGGGCGGACGAGCAGTACTTC. Protein: CASRMLVAGADEQYF.